Reported below is one TCR beta chain. This clonotype was detected only a few times. Its specific antigen is unknown. Nothing much larger sits one base from this clone, and base qualities are not available. This record comes from a study of early T cells in non-severe SARS-CoV-2 infection (dated by TCRdb to about 2021). With regard to the full study: Because TCR sequencing relied on bulk RNA taken from unsorted whole blood, pairing of alpha and beta chains was not possible.

Based on the germline V gene, the CDR1 and CDR2 sequences are LGHNA and YNFKEQ. Reading from cysteine to phenylalanine, the CDR3 counts 12 amino acids. Only the CDR3 DNA is retained, 36 bases long and in frame from the first base. V is reduced by 1 base and J by 8 bases, leaving a spacing of 8 bases between them. The study was a case-control design nested within a healthcare worker cohort in London, UK, with weekly nasopharyngeal swab PCR tests and blood sampling. Healthcare workers were enrolled in the week of the UK lockdown, from 23 to 31 March 2020, and were followed every week for up to 16 weeks. The investigation overall reported the following: Matching against VDJdb was skewed toward anti-spike CD8 responses, likely underestimated virus-specific expansions, and missed private and CD4 specificities.

Receptors were amplified or captured by 5' RACE. The listed sequencing device is NextSeq 500. To correct for sequencing error and PCR bias, the TCR library protocol tagged individual cDNA molecules with unique molecular identifiers. Both TCR alpha and beta chains were sequenced, and tight co-correlation was observed between alpha and beta sequence abundances in each sample. The study's processing was this. Decombinator V4 was used to annotate TCR sequences for V gene, J gene and CDR3. Expanded TCRs were defined as changing significantly between any two time points under a Poisson model with p below 0.0001. TCR abundances were normalised to the total number of TCRs sequenced per sample and were expressed as counts per million. MAIT TCRs were defined by TRAV1-2 paired with TRAJ12, TRAJ20 or TRAJ33, and iNKT TCRs by TRAV10 paired with TRAJ18. VDJdb, accessed 1 November 2021, was searched for CMV, EBV and SARS-CoV-2 annotated TCRs, excluding TCRs annotated for multiple antigens. In TCRdb, the public reads were trimmed at Q25 with fastp and aligned with MiXCR, with productive beta chains retained. CDR3 protein sequences are deduplicated, and each keeps its most common genes and DNA. TCRdb's processing, not the authors' own work, is the source of the V and J calls. This sample gives 85,000 to 100,000 distinct CDR3 sequences in total; around 16% of them show up just once. Just over 5% of the sample is in the top ten clones.

This clonotype originated in an adult who was a healthcare worker with PCR-confirmed SARS-CoV-2 infection or an uninfected control (not recorded which). The sequence links TRBV4-2 to TRBJ1-1; the D gene cannot be named for sure. Material: whole blood, obtained at baseline. The CDR3 is CASSQGTVEAFF. The DNA is as follows: TGTGCCAGCAGCCAAGGGACGGTAGAAGCTTTCTTT.